The 17 T cell receptor beta chains below all came from one sample that was sequenced in a study of blood T cells in healthy people across ages. Using a J-beta primer mix together with a sample-barcoded 5' primer, a second PCR was run for about 6 to 12 cycles. One entry per CDR3 protein results from TCRdb running MiXCR on the 5' RACE reads. The repertoire consists of approximately 880,000 distinct CDR3 sequences, with about 48% occurring once and the leading ten covering roughly 12%. What was sequenced was blood. All receptors come from a young man in good health.

This clonotype was observed a few times. V gene TRBV18 combines with J gene TRBJ2-3; D might be TRBD1 (6 bases). Germline CDR1 reads KGHSH; CDR2 reads LQKENI. The CDR3 loop spans 13 amino acids. V lost 3 bases and J lost 6, with 10 bases in between. CDR3 sequence: CASSPYRDDTQYF. In DNA, the CDR3 is TGTGCCAGCTCACCCTACAGGGACGATACGCAGTATTTT.

This clonotype was observed a handful of times. The rearrangement joins TRBV7-2 to TRBJ1-2; D ambiguous. The CDR3 is 16 residues long. V was trimmed by 1 base and J by 0 bases, leaving 12 bases between them. The germline V gene encodes CDR1 SGHTA and CDR2 FQGNSA. The CDR3, as DNA: TGTGCCAGCAGCTTAGAAGGCAGAACTTCTAACTATGGCTACACCTTC. Translated: CASSLEGRTSNYGYTF. Based on the CDR3 plus reference TRBV7-2 and TRBJ1-2, the full variable domain is GAGVSQSPSNKVTEKGKDVELRCDPISGHTALYWYRQSLGQGLEFLIYFQGNSAPDKSGLPSDRFSAERTGGSVSTLTIQRTQQEDSAVYLCASSLEGRTSNYGYTFGSGTRLTVV.

The chain combines TRBV20-1 with TRBJ1-5; 9 bases match TRBD1. Germline V gene data show CDR1 as DFQATT and CDR2 as SNEGSKA (reference sequence). The V and J ends lost 0 bases and 0 bases, in that order; junction bases with no gene match: 6. CDR3 length: 17 residues. The CDR3 nucleotides read TGCAGTGCTAGAGATTGGGACAGGGCCGATAGCAATCAGCCCCAGCATTTT. This gives the protein CSARDWDRADSNQPQHF.

The chain uses TRBV6-2 or TRBV6-3 and TRBJ2-3; D is perhaps TRBD2 (6 bases). V was clipped by 8 bases and J by 7 bases, with 7 bases between them. The CDR3 runs 10 residues. Germline V gives CDR1 MNHEY, CDR2 SVGEGT. The CDR3 here is CASGRNTQYF. In DNA form, the CDR3 reads TGTGCCAGCGGGAGGAATACGCAGTATTTT.

This clonotype has just a few counts. This chain joins TRBV5-1 and TRBJ2-5, with TRBD1 matching over 8 bases. With 0 bases clipped from V and 3 bases from J, the junction kept 1 base outside the gene matches. Per the germline V gene, CDR1 is SGHRS and CDR2 is YFSETQ. The CDR3 has 14 amino acids. CDR3 in amino acids: CASSLGGQEETQYF. The CDR3 DNA reads as TGCGCCAGCAGCTTGGGGGGACAGGAAGAGACCCAGTACTTC.

This chain joins TRBV5-4 and TRBJ2-7; possible D gene TRBD2, 6 bases. This CDR3 is 16 amino acids long. V gave up 0 bases and J gave up 1 base, with 14 bases separating them. CDR1 and CDR2 from the germline V gene are SGHNT and YYREEE (reference sequence). CDR3 sequence: CASSLDPSAKSYEQYF. In DNA form, the CDR3 reads TGTGCCAGCAGCTTGGATCCTAGCGCTAAATCCTACGAGCAGTACTTC.

The chain carries TRBV21-1 and TRBJ1-2; the DNA was not used to check the table's D call, TRBD1. TRBV21-1 is tagged as a pseudogene. The CDR3 totals 15 residues. The CDR3 here is CASSNGDGRPYGYTF. CDR3 DNA: TGTGCCAGCAGCAATGGGGACGGTCGGCCGTATGGCTACACCTTC.

The chain joins TRBV6-2 or TRBV6-3 to TRBJ1-1; no clear D. From germline, CDR1 is MNHEY and CDR2 SVGEGT. The CDR3 runs to 16 residues. Trimming removed 5 bases from V and 1 base from J, with 17 bases in between. CDR3 in amino acids: CASSGVSSYGNTEAFF. The DNA of the CDR3 is TGTGCCAGCAGTGGGGTGTCCTCCTATGGGAACACTGAAGCTTTCTTT.

The chain uses TRBV9 and TRBJ1-5; D remains ambiguous. CDR3 length: 15 residues. V lost 0 bases, J lost 7 bases, and 14 bases lay in between. From germline, CDR1 is SGDLS and CDR2 YYNGEE. This chain's CDR3 is CASSVGRFTGQPQHF. CDR3 bases: TGTGCCAGCAGCGTAGGTCGGTTTACGGGCCAGCCCCAGCATTTT.

The V call is TRBV20-1, the J call TRBJ2-1, with 10 bases identical to TRBD2. The CDR3 length is 16 residues. Germline lookup yields CDR1 DFQATT and CDR2 SNEGSKA (reference sequence). V shed 4 bases, J shed 6 bases, and the junction held 12 bases outside the gene matches. The CDR3 nucleotides read TGCAGTGCTATGACGCCAGCGGGAGGGCCCGGCAATGAGCAGTTCTTC. As protein: CSAMTPAGGPGNEQFF.

The genes are TRBV29-1 and TRBJ2-3; no reliable D call. Germline values: CDR1 SQVTM, CDR2 ANQGSEA. The CDR3 runs 14 residues. The V end lost 4 bases, the J end lost 1 base, and 12 bases lay between the germline ends. CDR3 in DNA: TGCAGCGTTGGTCGCTCGGACCGCACAGATACGCAGTATTTT. This gives the protein CSVGRSDRTDTQYF.

The chain recombines TRBV9 with TRBJ2-5; 9 bases match TRBD1. Germline-derived CDR1 and CDR2 are SGDLS and YYNGEE. The CDR3 extends over 15 amino acids. The V segment lost 4 bases and the J segment 5 bases; nucleotides outside the gene matches: 9. DNA for the CDR3: TGTGCCAGCAGCCCCAGGGACAGGGAGGCGGAGACCCAGTACTTC. Translation: CASSPRDREAETQYF.

The table lists this clonotype with many counts. The rearrangement joins TRBV29-1 to TRBJ2-3, with D possibly TRBD1 on 6 matching bases. Per germline, CDR1 SQVTM and CDR2 ANQGSEA. V lost 7 bases and J lost 2, with 16 bases in between. This CDR3 spans 14 amino acids. The CDR3 reads CSAIQGLITDTQYF. The CDR3 DNA reads TGCAGCGCTATACAGGGTCTGATCACAGATACGCAGTATTTT.

The V and J genes are TRBV15 and TRBJ2-7; D gene ambiguous. V gave up 3 bases and J gave up 3 bases, with 15 bases separating them. The CDR3 sequence is 15 residues long. Germline CDR1 and CDR2: LNHNV and YYDKDF (reference sequence). Written as DNA, the CDR3 is TGTGCCACCAGCAGTGAAGGTGGTAAACTCTACGAGCAGTACTTC. It codes for CATSSEGGKLYEQYF.

The V call is TRBV27, the J call TRBJ2-4, with D tentatively TRBD1 or TRBD2 (5 bases each). Germline lookup yields CDR1 MNHEY and CDR2 SMNVEV (reference sequence). The CDR3 extends over 12 amino acids. V was cut by 8 bases and J by 14 bases, with 19 bases left in between. CDR3 loop: CASSERGSREYF. CDR3 in DNA: TGTGCCAGCTCTGAGAGGGGCAGTCGCGAGTACTTC.

Only a few counts were recorded for this clonotype. The V gene is TRBV28, the J gene TRBJ1-6, with 8 nucleotides matching TRBD1. The germline V gene encodes CDR1 MDHEN and CDR2 SYDVKM. This CDR3 has 16 residues. With V trimmed by 5 bases and J by 7 bases, 10 bases remained unmatched. The CDR3 reads CASSVGTGSGNSPLHF. The CDR3, as DNA: TGTGCCAGCAGTGTCGGGACAGGCTCTGGGAATTCACCCCTCCACTTT. The whole variable domain, remainder taken from reference TRBV28 and TRBJ1-6, is DVKVTQSSRYLVKRTGEKVFLECVQDMDHENMFWYRQDPGLGLRLIYFSYDVKMKEKGDIPEGYSVSREKKERFSLILESASTNQTSMYLCASSVGTGSGNSPLHFGNGTRLTVT.

The chain links TRBV6-1 to TRBJ1-1; D unresolved. Trimming took off 8 bases at V and 0 bases at J, with 10 bases between the two ends. Germline CDR1 MNHNS, CDR2 SASEGT. The CDR3 covers 13 residues. CDR3: CASRIVMNTEAFF. The CDR3 DNA reads as TGTGCCAGCCGAATAGTCATGAACACTGAAGCTTTCTTT.